The 10 T cell receptor beta chains below were found in one sample sequenced in a study of TIL therapy for anti-PD-1-resistant metastatic lung cancer. The libraries were made with immunoSEQ v3. The repertoire was sequenced with immunoSEQ multiplex PCR; TCRdb's copy has only in-frame clones and lacks some. The table lists approximately 60,000 clones, about 81% of them singletons. Noted time point: pre-treatment sample, taken before nivolumab and TIL therapy. This specimen was blood, taken at baseline. The receptors were gathered from a person aged 25 to 85 with non-small cell lung cancer.

The chain employs TRBV5-3 and TRBJ2-2, with a possible D match to TRBD1 (5 bases). TRBV5-3 carries the ORF label, with uncertain function. CDR3 length equals 16 residues. V shed 0 bases and J shed 5 bases, with 14 bases lying between them. CDR3 sequence (DNA): TGTGCCAGAAGCTTGGCAAGGCAGGGTCGAACCGGGGAGCTGTTTTTT. Translated, it gives CARSLARQGRTGELFF.

CDR3 nucleotide sequence: TGTGCCAGCAGTCCAAGGGACAGGACATACAATGAGCAGTTCTTC. Its translation: CASSPRDRTYNEQFF. V gene TRBV7-8 combines with J gene TRBJ2-1, with TRBD1 matching 8 bases. V lost 6 bases to trimming and J lost 4 bases; unmatched junction nucleotides: 8. The length of the CDR3 is 15 residues. In germline, CDR1 is SGHVS, CDR2 FQNEAQ.

This chain connects TRBV18 to TRBJ1-1, with 9 bases lining up with TRBD1. CDR1 and CDR2 (germline): KGHSH, LQKENI. The CDR3 contains 15 residues. The junction had 5 bases not matched to a gene; V was cut back by 5 bases and J by 1 base. The CDR3 DNA reads as TGTGCCAGCTCATCCCCGGGACAGGGGAACACTGAAGCTTTCTTT. Residues: CASSSPGQGNTEAFF.

This chain joins TRBV18 and TRBJ1-3; D might be TRBD1 (5 bases). Germline V CDR1 and CDR2: KGHSH, LQKENI. Trimming took 3 bases from V and 4 from J, leaving 13 bases between them. The CDR3 extends over 15 amino acids. CDR3 nucleotide sequence: TGTGCCAGCTCACCTACAGGAAGCCCCGGAAACACCATATATTTT. The encoded protein is CASSPTGSPGNTIYF. Supplemented by reference TRBV18 and TRBJ1-3, the full variable domain reads NAGVMQNPRHLVRRRGQEARLRCSPMKGHSHVYWYRQLPEEGLKFMVYLQKENIIDESGMPKERFSAEFPKEGPSILRIQQVVRGDSAAYFCASSPTGSPGNTIYFGEGSWLTVV.

The chain recombines TRBV7-8 with TRBJ1-5; possible D gene TRBD1, 5 bases. Between the trimmed V and J ends, which lost 5 bases and 2 bases, there was a span of 13 bases. Germline-derived CDR1 and CDR2 are SGHVS and FQNEAQ. This CDR3 region has 15 residues. This CDR3 is CASSPGRGGNQPQHF. The CDR3 DNA reads as TGTGCCAGCAGCCCCGGGAGGGGAGGCAATCAGCCCCAGCATTTT.

This clone has only a few counts. DNA of the CDR3: TGCGCCAGCAGCCAGTTAGCGGGGAGCTCCTACGAGCAGTACTTC. Protein: CASSQLAGSSYEQYF. The rearrangement joins TRBV4-1 to TRBJ2-7, with TRBD2 identical over 8 bases. Per the germline V gene, CDR1 is MGHRA and CDR2 is YSYEKL. The trim removed 3 bases at V and 0 bases at J, leaving 4 bases unmatched. There are 15 residues in the CDR3.

This clone came up a few times. In DNA form, the CDR3 reads TGTGCCAGCAGCTTTCTTAGCTCTGGGGCCAACGTCCTGACTTTC. Translation: CASSFLSSGANVLTF. The rearrangement uses TRBV5-5 and TRBJ2-6; D unresolved. V shed 2 bases and J shed 0 bases, with 6 bases lying between them. Germline V gene lookup returns CDR1 SGHKS and CDR2 YYEKEE (reference sequence). The CDR3 spans 15 residues.

The gene calls are TRBV7-2 and TRBJ2-6, with 7 positions matching TRBD1. The CDR3 contains 16 residues. The ends lost 5 bases at V and 0 bases at J; junction bases unmatched: 4. Germline CDR1 and CDR2: SGHTA and FQGNSA. In DNA form, the CDR3 reads TGTGCCAGCAGCCGGAGACAGGGCTCTGGGGCCAACGTCCTGACTTTC. As protein: CASSRRQGSGANVLTF.

V is TRBV5-1 and J is TRBJ1-5, with 7 positions matching TRBD1. The CDR3 consists of 13 residues. Trimming took 4 bases from V and 9 from J; bases not matched to a gene: 7. From germline, CDR1 is SGHRS and CDR2 YFSETQ. The CDR3 region has the DNA TGCGCCAGCAGCAAAGAGGGGGACAGGCCCCAGCATTTT. Its translation is CASSKEGDRPQHF.

This chain connects TRBV19 to TRBJ1-3; D is ambiguous. With 6 bases removed from V and 3 bases from J, the gap between germline ends came to 12 bases. Germline values: CDR1 LNHDA, CDR2 SQIVND (reference sequence). The CDR3 consists of 14 residues. CDR3 coding DNA: TGTGCCAGTAGAGCGAGGGCATATGGAAACACCATATATTTT. It yields the protein CASRARAYGNTIYF.